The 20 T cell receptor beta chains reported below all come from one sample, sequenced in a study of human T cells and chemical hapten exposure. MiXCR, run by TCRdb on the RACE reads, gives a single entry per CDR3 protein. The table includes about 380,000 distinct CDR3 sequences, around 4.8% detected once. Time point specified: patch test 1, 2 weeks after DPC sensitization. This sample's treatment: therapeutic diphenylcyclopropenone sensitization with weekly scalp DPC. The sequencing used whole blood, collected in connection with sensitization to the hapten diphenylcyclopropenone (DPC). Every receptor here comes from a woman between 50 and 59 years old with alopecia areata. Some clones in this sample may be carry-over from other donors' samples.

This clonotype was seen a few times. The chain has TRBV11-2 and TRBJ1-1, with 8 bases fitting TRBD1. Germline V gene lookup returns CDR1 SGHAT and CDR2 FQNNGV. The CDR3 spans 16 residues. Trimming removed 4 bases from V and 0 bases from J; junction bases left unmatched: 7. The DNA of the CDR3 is TGTGCCAGCAGCTGGGGACAGGTTCTCATGAACACTGAAGCTTTCTTT. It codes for CASSWGQVLMNTEAFF.

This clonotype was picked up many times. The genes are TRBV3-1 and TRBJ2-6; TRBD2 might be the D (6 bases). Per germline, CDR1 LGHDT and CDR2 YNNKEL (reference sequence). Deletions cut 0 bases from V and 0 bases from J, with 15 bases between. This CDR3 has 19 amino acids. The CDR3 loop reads CASSQDYGGRASGANVLTF. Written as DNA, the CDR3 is TGTGCCAGCAGCCAAGATTACGGGGGACGGGCCTCTGGGGCCAACGTCCTGACTTTC.

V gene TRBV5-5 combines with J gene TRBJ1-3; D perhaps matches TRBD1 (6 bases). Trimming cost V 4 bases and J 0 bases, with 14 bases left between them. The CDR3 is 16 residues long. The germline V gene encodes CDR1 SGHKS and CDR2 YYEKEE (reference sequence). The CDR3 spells CASSPEGGSSGNTIYF. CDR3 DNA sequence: TGTGCCAGCAGCCCGGAGGGGGGCAGCTCTGGAAACACCATATATTTT.

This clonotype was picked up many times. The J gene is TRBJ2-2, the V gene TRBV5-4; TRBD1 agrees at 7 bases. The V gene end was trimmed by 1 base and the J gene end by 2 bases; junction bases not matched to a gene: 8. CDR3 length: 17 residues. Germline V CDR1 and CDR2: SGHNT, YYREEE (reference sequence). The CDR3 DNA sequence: TGTGCCAGCAGCTTGAACAGGGGCAATCTAAACACCGGGGAGCTGTTTTTT. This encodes CASSLNRGNLNTGELFF.

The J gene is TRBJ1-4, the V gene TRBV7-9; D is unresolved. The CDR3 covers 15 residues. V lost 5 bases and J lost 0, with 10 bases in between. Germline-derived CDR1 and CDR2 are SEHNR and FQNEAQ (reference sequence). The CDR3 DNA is TGTGCCAGCAGCCCGGCGACCGCAACTAATGAAAAACTGTTTTTT. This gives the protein CASSPATATNEKLFF.

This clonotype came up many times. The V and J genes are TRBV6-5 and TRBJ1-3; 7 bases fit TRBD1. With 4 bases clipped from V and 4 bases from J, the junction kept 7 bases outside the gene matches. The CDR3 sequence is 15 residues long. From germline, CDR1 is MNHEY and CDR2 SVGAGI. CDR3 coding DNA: TGTGCCAGCAGTTCCACGACAGGGTTCGGAAACACCATATATTTT. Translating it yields CASSSTTGFGNTIYF.

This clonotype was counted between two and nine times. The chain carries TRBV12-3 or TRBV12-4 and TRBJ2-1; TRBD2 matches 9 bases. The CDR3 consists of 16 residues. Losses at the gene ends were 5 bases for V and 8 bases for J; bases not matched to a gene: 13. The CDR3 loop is CASSPAGAGGPDEQFF. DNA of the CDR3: TGTGCCAGCAGTCCCGCAGGCGCGGGGGGGCCCGATGAGCAGTTCTTC.

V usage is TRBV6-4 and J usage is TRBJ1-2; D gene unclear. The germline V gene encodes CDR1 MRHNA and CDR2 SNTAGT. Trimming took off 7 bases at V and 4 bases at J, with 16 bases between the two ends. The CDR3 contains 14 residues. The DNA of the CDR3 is TGTGCCAGCAAAGATCTCCAGAGAGGCTATGGCTACACCTTC. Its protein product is CASKDLQRGYGYTF.

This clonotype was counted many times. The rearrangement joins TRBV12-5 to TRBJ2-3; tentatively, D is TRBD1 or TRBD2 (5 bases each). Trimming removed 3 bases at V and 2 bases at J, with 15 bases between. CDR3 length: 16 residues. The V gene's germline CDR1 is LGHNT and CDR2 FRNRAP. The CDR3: CASGLSRRGLTDTQYF. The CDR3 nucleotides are TGTGCTAGTGGTTTAAGTCGCCGGGGCCTCACAGATACGCAGTATTTT.

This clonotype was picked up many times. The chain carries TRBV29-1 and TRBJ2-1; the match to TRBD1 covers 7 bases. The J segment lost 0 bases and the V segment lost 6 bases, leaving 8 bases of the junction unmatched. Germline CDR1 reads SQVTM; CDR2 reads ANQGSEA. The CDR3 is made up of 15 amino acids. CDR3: CSVQVRDSSYNEQFF. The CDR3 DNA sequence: TGCAGCGTCCAGGTGAGGGACAGCTCCTACAATGAGCAGTTCTTC.

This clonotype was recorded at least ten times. The CDR3 spells CASSVGQGPDTQYF. In nucleotides, the CDR3 is TGTGCCAGCAGTGTGGGACAGGGACCGGATACGCAGTATTTT. The rearrangement joins TRBV2 to TRBJ2-3, with 9 nucleotides matching TRBD1. The V gene's germline CDR1 is SNHLY and CDR2 FYNNEI. V shed 4 bases, J shed 6 bases, and the junction held 5 bases outside the gene matches. The CDR3 consists of 14 residues.

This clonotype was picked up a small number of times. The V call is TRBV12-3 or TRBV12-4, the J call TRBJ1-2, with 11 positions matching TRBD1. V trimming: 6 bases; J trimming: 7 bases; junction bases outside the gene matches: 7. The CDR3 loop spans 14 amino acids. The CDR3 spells CASSRPGTGGGYTF. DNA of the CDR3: TGTGCCAGCAGCCGGCCCGGGACAGGGGGTGGCTACACCTTC.

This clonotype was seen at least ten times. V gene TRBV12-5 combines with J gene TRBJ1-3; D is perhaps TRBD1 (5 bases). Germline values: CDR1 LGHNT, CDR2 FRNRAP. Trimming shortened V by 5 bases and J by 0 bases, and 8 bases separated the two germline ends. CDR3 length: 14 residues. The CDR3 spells CASGTGTSGNTIYF. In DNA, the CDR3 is TGTGCTAGTGGTACCGGGACCTCTGGAAACACCATATATTTT.

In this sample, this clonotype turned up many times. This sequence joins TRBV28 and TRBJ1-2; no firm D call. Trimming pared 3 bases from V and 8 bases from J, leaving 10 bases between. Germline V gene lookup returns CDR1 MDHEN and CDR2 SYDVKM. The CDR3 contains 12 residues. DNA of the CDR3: TGTGCCAGCAGTTTTCCGGGATCCGGCTACACCTTC. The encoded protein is CASSFPGSGYTF.

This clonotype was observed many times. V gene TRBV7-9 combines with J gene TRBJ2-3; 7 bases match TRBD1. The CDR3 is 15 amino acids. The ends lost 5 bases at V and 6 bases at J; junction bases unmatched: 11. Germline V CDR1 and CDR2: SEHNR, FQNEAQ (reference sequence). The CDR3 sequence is CASSEGAASRDTQYF. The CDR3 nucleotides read TGTGCCAGCAGCGAGGGGGCTGCGAGCAGGGATACGCAGTATTTT.

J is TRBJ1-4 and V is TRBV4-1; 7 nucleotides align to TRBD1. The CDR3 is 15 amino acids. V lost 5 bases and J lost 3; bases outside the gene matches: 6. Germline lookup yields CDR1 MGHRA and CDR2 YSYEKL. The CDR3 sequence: CASSYRQGSNEKLFF. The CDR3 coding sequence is TGCGCCAGCAGCTATAGACAGGGCTCTAATGAAAAACTGTTTTTT.

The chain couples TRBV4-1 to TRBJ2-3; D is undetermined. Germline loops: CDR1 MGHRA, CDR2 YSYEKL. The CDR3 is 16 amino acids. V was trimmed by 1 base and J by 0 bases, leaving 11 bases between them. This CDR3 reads CASSQVGPMSTDTQYF. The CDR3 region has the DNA TGCGCCAGCAGCCAAGTAGGCCCGATGAGCACAGATACGCAGTATTTT.

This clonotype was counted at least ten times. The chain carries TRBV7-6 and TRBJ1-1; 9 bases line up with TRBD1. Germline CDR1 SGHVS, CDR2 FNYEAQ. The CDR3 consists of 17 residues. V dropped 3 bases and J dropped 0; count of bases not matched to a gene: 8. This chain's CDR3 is CASSFWTGVSMNTEAFF. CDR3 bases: TGTGCCAGCAGCTTTTGGACAGGGGTTAGTATGAACACTGAAGCTTTCTTT.

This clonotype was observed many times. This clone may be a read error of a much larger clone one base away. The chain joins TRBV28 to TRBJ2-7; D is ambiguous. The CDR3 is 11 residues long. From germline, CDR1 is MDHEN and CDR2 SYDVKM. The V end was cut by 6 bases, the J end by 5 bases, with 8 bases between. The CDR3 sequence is CASSSPNEQYF. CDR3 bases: TGTGCCAGCAGCTCCCCCAACGAGCAGTACTTC. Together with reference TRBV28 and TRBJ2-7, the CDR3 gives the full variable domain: DVKVTQSSRYLVKRTGEKVFLECVQDMDHENMFWYRQDPGLGLRLIYFSYDVKMKEKGDIPEGYSVSREKKERFSLILESASTNQTSMYLCASSSPNEQYFGPGTRLTVT.

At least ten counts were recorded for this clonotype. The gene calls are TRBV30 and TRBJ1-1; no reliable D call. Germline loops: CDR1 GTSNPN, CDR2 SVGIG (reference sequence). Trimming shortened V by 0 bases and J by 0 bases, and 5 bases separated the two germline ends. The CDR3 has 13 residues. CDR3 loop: CAWSVLVNTEAFF. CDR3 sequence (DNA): TGTGCCTGGAGTGTGTTAGTGAACACTGAAGCTTTCTTT.